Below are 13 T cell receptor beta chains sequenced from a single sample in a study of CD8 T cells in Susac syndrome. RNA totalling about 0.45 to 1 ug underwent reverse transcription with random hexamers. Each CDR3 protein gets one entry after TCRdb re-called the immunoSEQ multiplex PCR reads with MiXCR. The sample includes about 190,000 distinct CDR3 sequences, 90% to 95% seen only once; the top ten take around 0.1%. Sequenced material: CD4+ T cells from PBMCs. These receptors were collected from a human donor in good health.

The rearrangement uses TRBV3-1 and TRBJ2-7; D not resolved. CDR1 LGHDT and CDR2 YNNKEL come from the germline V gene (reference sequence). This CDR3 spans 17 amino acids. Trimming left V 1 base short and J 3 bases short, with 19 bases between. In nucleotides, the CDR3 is TGTGCCAGCAGCCAAGGTCCAGCCCCTTGGTTGGGCTACGAGCAGTACTTC. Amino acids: CASSQGPAPWLGYEQYF.

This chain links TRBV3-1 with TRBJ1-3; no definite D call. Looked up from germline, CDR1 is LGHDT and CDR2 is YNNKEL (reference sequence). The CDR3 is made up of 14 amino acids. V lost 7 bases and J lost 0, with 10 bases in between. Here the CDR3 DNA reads TGTGCCAGCAAGACGTCGGTCTCTGGAAACACCATATATTTT. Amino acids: CASKTSVSGNTIYF. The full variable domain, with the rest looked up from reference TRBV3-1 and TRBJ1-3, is DTAVSQTPKYLVTQMGNDKSIKCEQNLGHDTMYWYKQDSKKFLKIMFSYNNKELIINETVPNRFSPKSPDKAHLNLHINSLELGDSAVYFCASKTSVSGNTIYFGEGSWLTVV.

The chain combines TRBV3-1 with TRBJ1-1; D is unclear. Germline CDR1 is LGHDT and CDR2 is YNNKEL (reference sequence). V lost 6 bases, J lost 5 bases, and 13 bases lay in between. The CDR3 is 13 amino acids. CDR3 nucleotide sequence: TGTGCCAGCAGAGCATGGGATGGGACTGAAGCTTTCTTT. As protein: CASRAWDGTEAFF.

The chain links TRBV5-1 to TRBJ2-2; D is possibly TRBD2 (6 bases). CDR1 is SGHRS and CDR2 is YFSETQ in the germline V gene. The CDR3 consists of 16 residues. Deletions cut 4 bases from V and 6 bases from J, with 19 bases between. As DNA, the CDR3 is TGCGCCAGCAGCGAGCGGGCCCTACGTGGAGCCGGGGAGCTGTTTTTT. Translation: CASSERALRGAGELFF.

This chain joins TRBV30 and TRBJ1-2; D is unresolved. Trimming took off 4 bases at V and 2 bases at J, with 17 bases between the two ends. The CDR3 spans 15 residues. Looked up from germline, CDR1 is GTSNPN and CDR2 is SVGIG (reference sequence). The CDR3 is CAWNRLGFVNYGYTF. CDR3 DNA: TGTGCCTGGAATCGACTCGGATTTGTCAACTATGGCTACACCTTC.

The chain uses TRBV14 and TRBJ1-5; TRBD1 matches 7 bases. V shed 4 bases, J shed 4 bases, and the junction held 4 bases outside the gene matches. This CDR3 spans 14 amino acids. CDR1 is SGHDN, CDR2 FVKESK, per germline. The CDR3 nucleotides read TGTGCCAGCAGCCGGACAGGTTGGAATCAGCCCCAGCATTTT. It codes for CASSRTGWNQPQHF.

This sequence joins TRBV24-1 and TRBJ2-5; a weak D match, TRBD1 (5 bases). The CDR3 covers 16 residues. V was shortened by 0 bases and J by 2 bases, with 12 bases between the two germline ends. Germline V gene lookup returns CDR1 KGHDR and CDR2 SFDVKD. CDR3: CATSDLGQGLQETQYF. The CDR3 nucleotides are TGTGCCACCAGTGATTTGGGGCAGGGTTTACAAGAGACCCAGTACTTC.

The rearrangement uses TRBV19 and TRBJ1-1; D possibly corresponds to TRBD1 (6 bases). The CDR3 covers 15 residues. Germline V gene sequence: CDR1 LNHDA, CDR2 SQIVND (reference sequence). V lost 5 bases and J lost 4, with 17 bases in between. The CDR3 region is CASSLGTGRTTEAFF. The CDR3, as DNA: TGTGCCAGTAGTTTAGGTACAGGGAGGACCACTGAAGCTTTCTTT.

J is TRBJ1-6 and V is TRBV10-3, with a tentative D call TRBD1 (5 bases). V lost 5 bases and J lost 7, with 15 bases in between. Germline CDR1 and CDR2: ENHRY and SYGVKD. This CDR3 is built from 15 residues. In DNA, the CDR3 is TGTGCCATCAGTAATCAGGGATTTAAGAATTCACCCCTCCACTTT. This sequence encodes CAISNQGFKNSPLHF.

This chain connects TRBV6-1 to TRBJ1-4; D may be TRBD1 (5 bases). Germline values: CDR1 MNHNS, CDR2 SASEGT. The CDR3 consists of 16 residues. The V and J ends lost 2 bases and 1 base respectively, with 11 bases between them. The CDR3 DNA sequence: TGTGCCAGCAGTGAATTGGCCAGGGTAACTAATGAAAAACTGTTTTTT. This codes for CASSELARVTNEKLFF.

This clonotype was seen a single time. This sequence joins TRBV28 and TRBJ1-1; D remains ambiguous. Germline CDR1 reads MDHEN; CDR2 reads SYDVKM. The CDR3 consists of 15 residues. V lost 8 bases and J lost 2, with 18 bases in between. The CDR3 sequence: CASHAMVGGNTEAFF. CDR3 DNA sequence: TGTGCCAGCCACGCTATGGTCGGTGGAAACACTGAAGCTTTCTTT.

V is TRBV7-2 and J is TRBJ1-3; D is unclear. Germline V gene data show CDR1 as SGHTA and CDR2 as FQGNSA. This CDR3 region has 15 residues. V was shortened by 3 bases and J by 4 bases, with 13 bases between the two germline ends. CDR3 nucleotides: TGTGCCAGCAGCTTTGGGCCCTTAGTCGGAAACACCATATATTTT. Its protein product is CASSFGPLVGNTIYF.

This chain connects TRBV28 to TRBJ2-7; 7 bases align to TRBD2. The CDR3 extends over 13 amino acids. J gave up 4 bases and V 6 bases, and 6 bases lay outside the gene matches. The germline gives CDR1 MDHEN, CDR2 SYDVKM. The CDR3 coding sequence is TGTGCCAGCAGAGTCGGCGGGGGATACGAGCAGTACTTC. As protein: CASRVGGGYEQYF.